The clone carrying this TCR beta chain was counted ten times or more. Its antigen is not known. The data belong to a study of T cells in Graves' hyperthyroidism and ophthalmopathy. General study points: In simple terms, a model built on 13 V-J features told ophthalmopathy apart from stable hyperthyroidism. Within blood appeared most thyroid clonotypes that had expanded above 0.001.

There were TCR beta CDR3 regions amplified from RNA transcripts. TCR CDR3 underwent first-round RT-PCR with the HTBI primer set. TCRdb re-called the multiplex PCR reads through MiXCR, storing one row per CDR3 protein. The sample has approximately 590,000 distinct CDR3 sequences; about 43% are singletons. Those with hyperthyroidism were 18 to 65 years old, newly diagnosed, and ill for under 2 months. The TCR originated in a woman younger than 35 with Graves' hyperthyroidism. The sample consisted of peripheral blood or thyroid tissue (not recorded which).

In nucleotides, the CDR3 is TGTGCCACCAGTGCCCCGTGGGGGCGCGGAGAAAAACTGTTTTTT. Protein product: CATSAPWGRGEKLFF. The chain carries TRBV24-1 and TRBJ1-4; possible D gene TRBD1, 6 bases. The CDR3 has 15 amino acids. V lost 5 bases, J lost 8 bases, and 17 bases lay in between. Germline assignment: CDR1 KGHDR and CDR2 SFDVKD.